This entry lists 24 T cell receptor beta chains sequenced from one sample in a study of OX40 agonist ivuxolimab in advanced cancers. Some clones are missing from TCRdb's copy, which holds only in-frame ones; the method was immunoSEQ multiplex PCR. The sample contains 61,000 or so clones, 84% of which appear only once. Sequencing was performed on CD4+ or CD8+ T cells sorted from blood, taken in a trial of the OX40 agonist ivuxolimab. The source of these receptors is an adult with an advanced solid tumor such as melanoma, head and neck, liver or kidney cancer.

The chain couples TRBV5-8 to TRBJ2-3; 8 positions match TRBD2. The V gene end was trimmed by 3 bases and the J gene end by 4 bases; junction bases not matched to a gene: 13. This CDR3 spans 17 amino acids. Germline-derived CDR1 and CDR2 are SGHTS and YDEGEE. CDR3 nucleotides: TGTGCCAGCAGCTATGGTAGGAGCGGGAGCTTTTCAGATACGCAGTATTTT. Amino acids: CASSYGRSGSFSDTQYF.

The chain has TRBV30 and TRBJ1-4; D not resolved. V was cut by 2 bases and J by 6 bases, with 10 bases left in between. CDR1 is GTSNPN, CDR2 SVGIG, per germline (reference sequence). The CDR3 extends over 13 amino acids. The CDR3 loop is CAWSRNGDEKLFF. CDR3 sequence (DNA): TGTGCCTGGAGTCGTAACGGGGATGAAAAACTGTTTTTT.

The chain uses TRBV18 and TRBJ2-1; 14 bases are a match to TRBD2. The J segment lost 4 bases and the V segment lost 2 bases, leaving 1 base of the junction unmatched. The length of the CDR3 is 16 residues. CDR1 is KGHSH, CDR2 LQKENI, per germline. The DNA for the CDR3 is TGTGCCAGCTCACCAAGACTAGCGGGAGGGTACAATGAGCAGTTCTTC. Protein sequence: CASSPRLAGGYNEQFF.

The chain carries TRBV2 and TRBJ1-2; 7 bases are a match to TRBD1. The germline V gene has CDR1 SNHLY and CDR2 FYNNEI. Trimming took 3 bases from V and 4 from J; bases not matched to a gene: 2. This CDR3 has 13 amino acids. CDR3 DNA: TGTGCCAGCAGTGAGGCAGGGGGCTATGGCTACACCTTC. It yields the protein CASSEAGGYGYTF.

The chain couples TRBV6-5 to TRBJ1-1; unclear D gene. The CDR3 spans 15 residues. Germline V lookup: CDR1 MNHEY, CDR2 SVGAGI. The germline V and J ends were trimmed by 5 bases and 4 bases, with 17 bases remaining between them. The DNA for the CDR3 is TGTGCCAGCAGTACCGGACTAAACCGGGGCACTGAAGCTTTCTTT. It encodes CASSTGLNRGTEAFF.

This chain joins TRBV4-1 and TRBJ1-5; TRBD1 matches 10 bases. This CDR3 spans 16 amino acids. Germline V gene data show CDR1 as MGHRA and CDR2 as YSYEKL. The junction had 8 bases not matched to a gene; V was cut back by 6 bases and J by 3 bases. The CDR3 reads CASRRGTGALNQPQHF. In DNA form, the CDR3 reads TGCGCCAGCAGGAGGGGGACAGGGGCCCTCAATCAGCCCCAGCATTTT.

The V and J genes are TRBV5-6 and TRBJ2-1, with a tentative D call TRBD1 (6 bases). Deletions cut 0 bases from V and 4 bases from J, with 11 bases between. Germline CDR1 reads SGHDT; CDR2 reads YYEEEE. This CDR3 has 15 residues. The CDR3 protein is CASSLGNRVYNEQFF. CDR3 nucleotide sequence: TGTGCCAGCAGCTTGGGAAACAGGGTTTACAATGAGCAGTTCTTC.

The chain joins TRBV10-3 to TRBJ2-1; 8 nucleotides line up with TRBD2. CDR1 and CDR2 from the germline V gene are ENHRY and SYGVKD. With V trimmed by 5 bases and J by 5 bases, 5 bases remained unmatched. CDR3 length equals 14 residues. In nucleotides, the CDR3 is TGTGCCATCAGTAAGCGGGAGAGCAACAATGAGCAGTTCTTC. Amino acid sequence: CAISKRESNNEQFF.

This clone was observed once. V gene TRBV9 combines with J gene TRBJ1-3; no reliable D call. The length of the CDR3 is 16 residues. Germline CDR1 SGDLS, CDR2 YYNGEE. V dropped 4 bases and J dropped 0 bases, with 14 bases sitting between them. CDR3 in amino acids: CASSHQRENSGNTIYF. CDR3 coding DNA: TGTGCCAGCAGCCACCAGAGGGAAAACTCTGGAAACACCATATATTTT.

The chain carries TRBV6-6 and TRBJ1-6; TRBD1 matches at 10 bases. Germline V lookup: CDR1 MNHNY, CDR2 SVGAGI (reference sequence). Trimming removed 7 bases from V and 7 bases from J; junction bases left unmatched: 7. The CDR3 sequence is 15 residues long. The CDR3 DNA sequence: TGTGCCAGCACCCCCAGGACAGGGGGGAATTCACCCCTCCACTTT. Residues: CASTPRTGGNSPLHF.

The V and J genes are TRBV7-2 and TRBJ1-2; D is possibly TRBD1 (5 bases). This CDR3 spans 13 amino acids. Trimming took 5 bases from V and 10 from J, leaving 17 bases between them. CDR1 and CDR2 from the germline V gene are SGHTA and FQGNSA. CDR3: CASSRGLQSDYTF. The DNA of the CDR3 is TGTGCCAGCAGCCGGGGACTCCAAAGCGACTACACCTTC.

The J gene is TRBJ1-2, the V gene TRBV28, with 10 bases aligning to TRBD1. The ends lost 8 bases at V and 8 bases at J; junction bases unmatched: 11. The germline V gene encodes CDR1 MDHEN and CDR2 SYDVKM. CDR3 length: 14 residues. The CDR3 loop reads CASLDSGTGDGYTF. As DNA, the CDR3 is TGTGCCAGCTTGGACTCCGGGACAGGGGACGGCTACACCTTC.

The rearrangement uses TRBV4-2 and TRBJ2-1; 7 bases agree with TRBD2. V was clipped by 4 bases and J by 11 bases; unmatched bases: 8. From germline, CDR1 is LGHNA and CDR2 YNFKEQ. The CDR3 has 13 amino acids. This CDR3 is CASSPLTGGQQFF. The CDR3 nucleotides are TGTGCCAGCAGCCCTTTGACGGGGGGACAGCAGTTCTTC.

This clone came up once. The chain recombines TRBV27 with TRBJ1-1; D might be TRBD1 (5 bases). The CDR3 totals 14 residues. V lost 7 bases and J lost 0, with 12 bases in between. The germline V gene has CDR1 MNHEY and CDR2 SMNVEV (reference sequence). CDR3 protein: CASMRSGLNTEAFF. In DNA form, the CDR3 reads TGTGCCAGCATGAGATCAGGGCTGAACACTGAAGCTTTCTTT.

This clone was observed once. The J gene is TRBJ1-1, the V gene TRBV28, with a tentative D call TRBD1 (5 bases). The CDR3 covers 14 residues. The germline V and J ends were trimmed by 5 bases and 2 bases, with 12 bases remaining between them. The germline V gene encodes CDR1 MDHEN and CDR2 SYDVKM. CDR3 amino acids: CASSVARVNTEAFF. CDR3 in DNA: TGTGCCAGCAGTGTAGCCAGGGTTAACACTGAAGCTTTCTTT. Variable domain in full (rest from reference TRBV28 and TRBJ1-1): DVKVTQSSRYLVKRTGEKVFLECVQDMDHENMFWYRQDPGLGLRLIYFSYDVKMKEKGDIPEGYSVSREKKERFSLILESASTNQTSMYLCASSVARVNTEAFFGQGTRLTVV.

The chain employs TRBV5-6 and TRBJ1-1; 8 bases fit TRBD1. CDR1 and CDR2 (germline): SGHDT, YYEEEE. The CDR3 spans 15 residues. V lost 2 bases and J lost 4; bases outside the gene matches: 7. The CDR3 loop reads CASSFWATGATEAFF. DNA of the CDR3: TGTGCCAGCAGCTTCTGGGCGACAGGGGCCACTGAAGCTTTCTTT.

The chain joins TRBV5-1 to TRBJ1-1; possibly TRBD1 for D (5 bases). CDR1 and CDR2 (germline): SGHRS, YFSETQ. Trimming pared 0 bases from V and 7 bases from J, leaving 16 bases between. CDR3 length: 15 amino acids. The CDR3 bases are TGCGCCAGCAGCTTGGAAGGACGCACAGGTGGTGAAGCTTTCTTT. Amino acids: CASSLEGRTGGEAFF.

The chain employs TRBV28 and TRBJ2-1, with 9 bases that match TRBD1. The germline gives CDR1 MDHEN, CDR2 SYDVKM. Trimming took 5 bases from V and 2 from J; bases not matched to a gene: 4. The length of the CDR3 is 15 residues. Written as DNA, the CDR3 is TGTGCCAGCAGTCCGGGGACAGGGACCTACAATGAGCAGTTCTTC. Its protein product is CASSPGTGTYNEQFF. Together with reference TRBV28 and TRBJ2-1, the CDR3 gives the full variable domain: DVKVTQSSRYLVKRTGEKVFLECVQDMDHENMFWYRQDPGLGLRLIYFSYDVKMKEKGDIPEGYSVSREKKERFSLILESASTNQTSMYLCASSPGTGTYNEQFFGPGTRLTVL.

In nucleotides, the CDR3 is TGTGCCAGCATCCCGGGACAATCAAACACTGAAGCTTTCTTT. It encodes CASIPGQSNTEAFF. The chain recombines TRBV2 with TRBJ1-1; tentatively, D is TRBD1 (6 bases). The CDR3 runs 14 residues. Germline CDR1 and CDR2: SNHLY and FYNNEI. The V and J ends lost 7 bases and 2 bases respectively, with 14 bases between them.

The J gene is TRBJ2-7, the V gene TRBV7-9; 15 nucleotides align to TRBD2. CDR3 length: 16 residues. In germline, CDR1 is SEHNR, CDR2 FQNEAQ (reference sequence). V dropped 1 base and J dropped 6; count of bases not matched to a gene: 4. CDR3 loop: CASSLVGLAGGGEQYF. The CDR3 DNA reads TGTGCCAGCAGCTTAGTTGGACTAGCGGGAGGGGGCGAGCAGTACTTC.

The chain couples TRBV7-3 to TRBJ1-1; D is possibly TRBD1 (5 bases). The germline CDR1 and CDR2 sequences are SGHTA and FQGTGA. With 7 bases removed from V and 0 bases from J, the gap between germline ends came to 9 bases. The CDR3 is 13 amino acids. DNA of the CDR3: TGTGCCAGCAAGGAGGGGCTGAACACTGAAGCTTTCTTT. Translation: CASKEGLNTEAFF.

The V gene is TRBV7-2, the J gene TRBJ1-6; no clear D. V shed 3 bases and J shed 10 bases, with 13 bases lying between them. This CDR3 spans 14 amino acids. Germline V CDR1 and CDR2: SGHTA, FQGNSA. The CDR3 region has the DNA TGTGCCAGCAGCTTGTTGGGGTATGGCTCACCCCTCCACTTT. Protein: CASSLLGYGSPLHF.

The CDR3 bases are TGTGCCAGCAGCTTAGCGACGGGCCCATCTATATTCTTC. Translation gives CASSLATGPSIFF. The chain links TRBV11-2 to TRBJ2-1; D not resolved. The CDR3 loop spans 13 amino acids. The V gene's germline CDR1 is SGHAT and CDR2 FQNNGV. V was trimmed by 1 base and J by 16 bases, leaving 17 bases between them. Filled out from reference TRBV11-2 and TRBJ2-1, the complete variable domain reads EAGVAQSPRYKIIEKRQSVAFWCNPISGHATLYWYQQILGQGPKLLIQFQNNGVVDDSQLPKDRFSAERLKGVDSTLKIQPAKLEDSAVYLCASSLATGPSIFFGPGTRLTVL.

The chain recombines TRBV7-9 with TRBJ2-3; D is perhaps TRBD2 (5 bases). The CDR3 loop spans 15 amino acids. V was pared by 5 bases and J by 2 bases, with 14 bases between. Germline CDR1 and CDR2: SEHNR and FQNEAQ (reference sequence). CDR3 nucleotides: TGTGCCAGCAGCCCCGGCCTAGCTCACACAGATACGCAGTATTTT. Protein sequence: CASSPGLAHTDTQYF.